The clone carrying this TCR beta chain appeared once. Its antigen is not known. This entry is derived from a study of T-cell reconstitution after alpha-beta-depleted transplantation in children. Unique molecular identifiers featured in how the TCRbeta library was prepared. TCRdb reprocessed the PCR reads via MiXCR and lists one record per CDR3 protein. The sample consists of more than 500,000 distinct CDR3 sequences, more than 9.5% of them appearing once. Study observations and caveats: At day 60, the high TCRbeta diversity found in some patients originated from recipient T cells and thymic progenitors that had survived. One year after transplant, T-cell counts and diversity came mostly from newly produced T cells. Roughly two months post-transplant, alpha-beta T cells reportedly originated from several hundred graft clones that had expanded.

The germline V gene encodes CDR1 KGHSH and CDR2 LQKENI. V lost 3 bases to trimming and J lost 3 bases, with 15 bases between them. This CDR3 is built from 16 residues. The starting material was PBMCs, mostly from graft donor cells, obtained 180 days after TCRalphabeta/CD19-depleted stem cell transplant. The chain couples TRBV18 to TRBJ2-1, with D possibly being TRBD1 (5 bases). The receptor was isolated from a female patient between 2 and 15 years old who had a stem cell transplant for aplastic anemia, so the T cells may come from the graft donor. The CDR3 protein is CASSPQGRDFYNEQFF. The CDR3 nucleotides are TGTGCCAGCTCACCGCAGGGTCGAGATTTCTACAATGAGCAGTTCTTC.